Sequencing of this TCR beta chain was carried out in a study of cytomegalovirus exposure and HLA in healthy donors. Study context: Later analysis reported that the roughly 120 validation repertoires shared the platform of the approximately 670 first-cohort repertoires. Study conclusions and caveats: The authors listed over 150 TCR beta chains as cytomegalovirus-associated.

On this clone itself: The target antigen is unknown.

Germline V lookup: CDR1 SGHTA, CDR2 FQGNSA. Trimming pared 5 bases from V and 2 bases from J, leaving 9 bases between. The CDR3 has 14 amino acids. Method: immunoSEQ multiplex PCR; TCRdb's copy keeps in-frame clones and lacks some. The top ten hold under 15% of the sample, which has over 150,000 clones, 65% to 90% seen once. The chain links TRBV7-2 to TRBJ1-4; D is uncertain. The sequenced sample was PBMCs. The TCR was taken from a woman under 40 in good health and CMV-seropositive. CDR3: CASSLTVTNEKLFF. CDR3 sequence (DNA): TGTGCCAGCAGCCTTACTGTGACTAATGAAAAACTGTTTTTT.